Here is one TCR beta chain with its context. This sample is part of a study of blood T cell repertoires in COVID-19. The method was immunoSEQ multiplex PCR; TCRdb's version includes in-frame clones alone and lacks a portion of them. The data contain roughly 140,000 clones, roughly 90% of them seen just once; the ten biggest clones take up over 2%. CDR1 and CDR2 from the germline V gene are SQVTM and ANQGSEA. The CDR3 contains 14 residues. V lost 4 bases, J lost 6 bases, and 15 bases lay in between. Sequenced sample: peripheral blood. The chain joins TRBV29-1 to TRBJ2-2, with D tentatively TRBD1 (6 bases). This sequence originates from a human donor in a cohort sampled during active COVID-19. CDR3 sequence (DNA): TGCAGCGTTGTGATACAGGGATGGGCCGGGGAGCTGTTTTTT. Translation: CSVVIQGWAGELFF.